This section outlines one T cell receptor beta chain sequence together with its context. Its antigen is unknown. No much larger clonotype is one base removed from it; base qualities were not supplied. Before undergoing thyroid surgery, none of the patients had been given any kind of treatment. Using T-cell receptor beta sequencing, the researchers looked back retrospectively at clinical samples from patients, gathered between about 2011 and 2019. These data belong to a study of metastatic and nonmetastatic thyroid tumors (TCRdb year 2020). For the wider study: Repertoires from peripheral blood and from tumor or nodule tissue samples of malignant and benign thyroid patients were compared.

Receptor libraries were prepared by PCR. Instrument used: Illumina HiSeq 4000. The TCR beta-chain CDR3 region of each patient was profiled by high-throughput sequencing. Under the source paper's analysis protocol: CDR3 differences across clinicopathological groups were used to build a classifier for discriminating distant-metastatic papillary thyroid cancer patients. The Shannon index was used to measure repertoire diversity, and the Morisita-Horn index was used to measure how similar tumor and blood repertoires were. TCRdb ran its own pipeline on the public reads, namely fastp trimming at Q25 and MiXCR clone calling, and kept in-frame beta chains. For this entry, the V and J calls and clone size follow TCRdb and not the study's own pipeline. This sample comprises about 45,000 clones, about 4% of them detected only once. The ten largest clones capture over 9% of the sample. The investigation overall reported the following: TCR beta diversity was reported as significantly higher in malignant tumors than in benign nodules, in both blood and tumor samples.

For CDR1 and CDR2, the germline V gene (reference sequence) lists DFQATT and SNEGSKA. Trimming leaves V shorter by 0 bases and J shorter by 1 base, with the junction holding 5 bases beyond the gene matches. The CDR3 runs 15 residues from the cysteine to the phenylalanine. Just CDR3 DNA is preserved here, 45 bases in frame from base 1. The chain is encoded by TRBV20-1 joined to TRBJ2-5, with 7 middle bases fitting TRBD2. What was sequenced was blood. This clonotype was obtained from a female donor with papillary thyroid cancer or a benign thyroid nodule (not recorded which). Some clones in this sample may be carry-over from other donors' samples. The bases read TGCAGTGCTAGAGATTGGGGGAGGGCCCAAGAGACCCAGTACTTC. Its protein reads: CSARDWGRAQETQYF.